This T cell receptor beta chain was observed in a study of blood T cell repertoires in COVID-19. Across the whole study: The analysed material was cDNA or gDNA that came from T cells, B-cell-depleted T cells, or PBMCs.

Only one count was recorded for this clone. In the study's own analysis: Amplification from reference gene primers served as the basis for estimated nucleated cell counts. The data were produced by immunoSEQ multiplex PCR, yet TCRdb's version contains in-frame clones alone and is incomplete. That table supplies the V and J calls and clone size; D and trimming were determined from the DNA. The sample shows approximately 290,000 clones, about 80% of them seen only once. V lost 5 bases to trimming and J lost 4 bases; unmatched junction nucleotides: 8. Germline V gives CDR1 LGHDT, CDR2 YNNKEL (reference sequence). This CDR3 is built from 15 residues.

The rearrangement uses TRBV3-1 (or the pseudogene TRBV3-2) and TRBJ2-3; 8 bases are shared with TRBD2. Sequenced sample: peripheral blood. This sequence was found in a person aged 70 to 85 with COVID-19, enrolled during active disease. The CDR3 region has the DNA TGTGCCAGCAGCTCCGGGACTAGTGGGTCAGATACGCAGTATTTT. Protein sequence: CASSSGTSGSDTQYF.